This TCR beta chain was retrieved from a study of blood T cell repertoires in COVID-19. The CDR3 runs 13 residues. The V end was cut by 4 bases, the J end by 10 bases, with 16 bases between. Germline V gene sequence: CDR1 SGDLS, CDR2 YYNGEE. Assay: immunoSEQ multiplex PCR; the TCRdb copy retains only in-frame clones and omits some. This sample has 140,000 or so clones, with around 85% found just once. The chain combines TRBV9 with TRBJ2-3, with D uncertain. Sequencing was done on a sample of PBMCs or T cells enriched from blood (not recorded which). The sequence came from a man aged 50-59 years who had recovered from COVID-19. CDR3: CASSSQIRNAQYF. The CDR3 nucleotides read TGTGCCAGCAGCTCGCAGATACGAAATGCGCAGTATTTT.